Shown below are 23 T cell receptor beta chains from a single sample sequenced in a study of PD-1 blockade in mismatch repair-deficient tumors. Profiled with immunoSEQ multiplex PCR; TCRdb holds only in-frame clones, not every one. The table has some 110,000 clones, 65% to 80% seen once. The sample was peripheral blood, taken more than 58 weeks after starting pembrolizumab. The receptor set was obtained from an adult with mismatch repair-deficient cancer.

This clone has just one count. The chain recombines TRBV18 with TRBJ2-1; D ambiguous. The germline gives CDR1 KGHSH, CDR2 LQKENI. The CDR3 consists of 16 residues. V was pared by 2 bases and J by 0 bases, with 11 bases between. The CDR3 DNA is TGTGCCAGCTCACCAGGAGAGGTTAGCTCCTACAATGAGCAGTTCTTC. Translated, it gives CASSPGEVSSYNEQFF.

The rearrangement joins TRBV7-6 to TRBJ1-4; D remains unclear. The CDR3 contains 13 residues. Trimming removed 3 bases from V and 4 bases from J, with 6 bases in between. The V gene's germline CDR1 is SGHVS and CDR2 FNYEAQ. CDR3 loop: CASSLASNEKLFF. The CDR3 nucleotides read TGTGCCAGCAGCTTGGCAAGTAATGAAAAACTGTTTTTT.

This clone is classed as medium-sized (0.01 to 0.1%). This chain links TRBV11-1 with TRBJ2-7; tentatively, D is TRBD2 (5 bases). Trimming stripped 4 bases from V and 7 bases from J, with 17 bases between. Germline V gene sequence: CDR1 SGHAT, CDR2 FQDESV (reference sequence). The CDR3 runs to 14 residues. The CDR3 here is CASSSNQMAGEQYF. CDR3 bases: TGTGCCAGCAGCTCCAACCAAATGGCGGGTGAGCAGTACTTC.

J is TRBJ2-1 and V is TRBV28, with 12 bases aligning to TRBD2. Germline V gene lookup returns CDR1 MDHEN and CDR2 SYDVKM. V was clipped by 9 bases and J by 4 bases; unmatched bases: 16. This CDR3 is built from 18 residues. Here the CDR3 reads CARLSGLAGSLQYNEQFF. CDR3 DNA: TGTGCCAGACTCTCGGGACTAGCGGGTTCACTCCAATACAATGAGCAGTTCTTC.

The chain joins TRBV5-1 to TRBJ1-1; D is uncertain. The CDR3 covers 13 residues. V was shortened by 4 bases and J by 4 bases, with 11 bases between the two germline ends. CDR1 is SGHRS, CDR2 YFSETQ, per germline. Here the CDR3 reads CASSVRTLTEAFF. The CDR3 DNA is TGCGCCAGCAGCGTACGGACGCTCACTGAAGCTTTCTTT.

The CDR3 spells CSVGARVSSYNEQFF. The CDR3 DNA sequence: TGCAGCGTCGGCGCGCGGGTGAGCTCCTACAATGAGCAGTTCTTC. The chain uses TRBV29-1 and TRBJ2-1; D perhaps matches TRBD2 (5 bases). This CDR3 contains 15 residues. V lost 6 bases and J 0 bases, leaving 15 bases between the germline ends. Germline V gives CDR1 SQVTM, CDR2 ANQGSEA.

This chain connects TRBV7-2 to TRBJ1-5; D is possibly TRBD1 (5 bases). Germline V lookup: CDR1 SGHTA, CDR2 FQGNSA. This CDR3 has 15 residues. Trimming removed 6 bases from V and 4 bases from J, with 16 bases in between. The CDR3 DNA follows: TGTGCCAGCAGTGTAACAAGGGGAGAGAATCAGCCCCAGCATTTT. Residues: CASSVTRGENQPQHF.

The rearrangement joins TRBV7-6 to TRBJ2-1; 10 bases are a match to TRBD2. Looked up from germline, CDR1 is SGHVS and CDR2 is FNYEAQ. V lost 3 bases, J lost 8 bases, and 7 bases stayed unmatched. CDR3 length equals 15 residues. CDR3 coding DNA: TGTGCCAGCAGCTTCACCGCTAGCGGGAGTGATGAGCAGTTCTTC. Protein: CASSFTASGSDEQFF.

This rearrangement joins TRBV19 to TRBJ2-7; TRBD2 matches at 16 bases. After removal of 3 bases from V and 2 bases from J, the junction contained 1 base not matched to a gene. Germline V gene lookup returns CDR1 LNHDA and CDR2 SQIVND (reference sequence). This CDR3 comprises 16 residues. The CDR3 loop reads CASSMGTSGRAYEQYF. The CDR3 DNA is TGTGCCAGTAGTATGGGGACTAGCGGGAGGGCCTACGAGCAGTACTTC.

This clone appeared once. This chain uses TRBV5-6 with TRBJ1-2; 8 bases match TRBD1. The germline CDR1 and CDR2 sequences are SGHDT and YYEEEE. This CDR3 has 17 residues. Trimming removed 0 bases from V and 7 bases from J; junction bases left unmatched: 14. The chain's CDR3 is CASSLVGQGLLDGGYTF. CDR3 coding DNA: TGTGCCAGCAGCTTGGTCGGACAGGGCCTTCTCGACGGTGGCTACACCTTC.

J is TRBJ2-1 and V is TRBV14; no clear D. With 4 bases removed from V and 7 bases from J, the gap between germline ends came to 17 bases. The CDR3 covers 15 residues. CDR1 and CDR2 from the germline V gene are SGHDN and FVKESK. CDR3 coding DNA: TGTGCCAGCAGCCTTGCTAGACCCTGGTCGAATGAGCAGTTCTTC. Residues: CASSLARPWSNEQFF.

The gene calls are TRBV16 and TRBJ1-1, with D perhaps matching TRBD1 (5 bases). The CDR3 sequence is 15 residues long. The V end lost 7 bases, the J end lost 6 bases, and 21 bases lay between the germline ends. Looked up from germline, CDR1 is KGHSY and CDR2 is FQNENV. This CDR3 reads CASTTRGKGSPEAFF. The CDR3 nucleotides are TGTGCCAGCACGACAAGGGGTAAAGGTTCGCCTGAAGCTTTCTTT.

The rearrangement joins TRBV5-1 to TRBJ2-1, with TRBD2 matching over 13 bases. V trimming: 4 bases; J trimming: 8 bases; junction bases outside the gene matches: 6. The CDR3 totals 15 residues. From germline, CDR1 is SGHRS and CDR2 YFSETQ. CDR3 amino acids: CASSQTSGREDEQFF. The CDR3 DNA follows: TGCGCCAGCAGCCAAACTAGCGGGAGGGAGGATGAGCAGTTCTTC.

The chain couples TRBV18 to TRBJ2-5, with 9 positions matching TRBD1. Germline-derived CDR1 and CDR2 are KGHSH and LQKENI. With 2 bases clipped from V and 5 bases from J, the junction kept 6 bases outside the gene matches. The CDR3 has 15 amino acids. The DNA for the CDR3 is TGTGCCAGCTCACCAGGGACAGGGTCTTCGGAGACCCAGTACTTC. This sequence encodes CASSPGTGSSETQYF.

V and J are TRBV9 and TRBJ2-1; 14 nucleotides line up with TRBD2. V trimming: 4 bases; J trimming: 4 bases; junction bases outside the gene matches: 10. In germline, CDR1 is SGDLS, CDR2 YYNGEE. There are 18 residues in the CDR3. The CDR3 protein is CASSSGTSGGKNYNEQFF. CDR3 sequence (DNA): TGTGCCAGCAGCTCAGGGACTAGCGGGGGCAAGAATTACAATGAGCAGTTCTTC.

The chain is built from TRBV5-1 and TRBJ2-2; TRBD1 agrees at 12 bases. The germline CDR1 and CDR2 sequences are SGHRS and YFSETQ. CDR3 size: 17 residues. After removal of 2 bases from V and 6 bases from J, the junction contained 8 bases not matched to a gene. The CDR3 protein is CASSFFSGTGGSGELFF. The CDR3 DNA follows: TGCGCCAGCAGCTTTTTTTCCGGGACAGGGGGCTCCGGGGAGCTGTTTTTT.

This clone was detected once. This rearrangement joins TRBV7-2 to TRBJ2-1, with D possibly TRBD1 on 6 matching bases. Trimming shortened V by 3 bases and J by 3 bases, and 9 bases separated the two germline ends. The germline V gene has CDR1 SGHTA and CDR2 FQGNSA. The CDR3 runs 14 residues. The CDR3 loop is CASSLGDNYNEQFF. CDR3 coding DNA: TGTGCCAGCAGCTTGGGGGACAACTACAATGAGCAGTTCTTC.

CDR3 amino acids: CATETGTMGEQYF. The CDR3 DNA sequence: TGTGCCACCGAGACAGGGACAATGGGCGAGCAGTACTTC. The gene calls are TRBV6-1 and TRBJ2-7; 7 bases line up with TRBD1. After removal of 10 bases from V and 6 bases from J, the junction contained 12 bases not matched to a gene. Looked up from germline, CDR1 is MNHNS and CDR2 is SASEGT. The CDR3 runs 13 residues.

V and J are TRBV18 and TRBJ2-1, with 7 bases that match TRBD2. The CDR3 has 15 residues. Losses at the gene ends were 6 bases for V and 8 bases for J; bases not matched to a gene: 13. Germline V gene lookup returns CDR1 KGHSH and CDR2 LQKENI. The CDR3 sequence is CASSPLGGSVDEQFF. DNA of the CDR3: TGTGCCAGCTCTCCTCTTGGCGGGAGTGTCGATGAGCAGTTCTTC.

This sequence joins TRBV9 and TRBJ2-3, with 7 bases lining up with TRBD1. Germline CDR1 reads SGDLS; CDR2 reads YYNGEE. The CDR3 is 14 amino acids. V shed 4 bases, J shed 5 bases, and the junction held 7 bases outside the gene matches. As DNA, the CDR3 is TGTGCCAGCAGCCTTGACAGGGCAATAGATACGCAGTATTTT. Its translation is CASSLDRAIDTQYF.

The chain recombines TRBV7-2 with TRBJ2-3, with TRBD2 identical over 9 bases. Trimming cost V 5 bases and J 5 bases; bases outside gene matches: 8. CDR1 SGHTA and CDR2 FQGNSA come from the germline V gene. The length of the CDR3 is 15 residues. The CDR3 loop reads CASSTHSGSVDTQYF. As DNA, the CDR3 is TGTGCCAGCAGCACCCATAGCGGGAGTGTAGATACGCAGTATTTT.

This chain links TRBV29-1 with TRBJ1-2; tentative D call: TRBD1 (6 bases). Germline V gene sequence: CDR1 SQVTM, CDR2 ANQGSEA. The CDR3 has 14 residues. Trimming pared 6 bases from V and 8 bases from J, leaving 22 bases between. This CDR3 reads CSVRSGAPSGGYTF. In DNA form, the CDR3 reads TGCAGCGTCCGTTCGGGGGCTCCTAGCGGAGGCTACACCTTC.

A few counts support this clone. CDR3 coding DNA: TGTGCCAGCAGGACTCCGGGACAGGGGGACCTCTTGAGCTCCTACAATGAGCAGTTCTTC. This gives the protein CASRTPGQGDLLSSYNEQFF. This chain links TRBV27 with TRBJ2-1; 11 bases align to TRBD1. Germline values: CDR1 MNHEY, CDR2 SMNVEV (reference sequence). Trimming at V came to 6 bases and at J to 0 bases, leaving 16 bases not matched to a gene. The CDR3 length is 20 residues.